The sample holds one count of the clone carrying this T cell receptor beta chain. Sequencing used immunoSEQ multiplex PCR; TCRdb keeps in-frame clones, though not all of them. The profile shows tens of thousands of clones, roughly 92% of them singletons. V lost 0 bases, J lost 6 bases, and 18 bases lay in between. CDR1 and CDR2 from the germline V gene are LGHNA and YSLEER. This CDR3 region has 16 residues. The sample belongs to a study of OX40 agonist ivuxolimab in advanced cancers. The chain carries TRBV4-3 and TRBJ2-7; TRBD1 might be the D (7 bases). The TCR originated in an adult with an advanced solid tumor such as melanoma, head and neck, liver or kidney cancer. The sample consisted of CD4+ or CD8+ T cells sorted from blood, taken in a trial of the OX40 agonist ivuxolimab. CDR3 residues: CASSQDGGGGGGEQYF. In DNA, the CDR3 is TGCGCCAGCAGCCAAGATGGAGGAGGAGGGGGCGGCGAGCAGTACTTC.